Following are 4 T cell receptor beta chains from one sample sequenced in a study of spatial heterogeneity in lung cancer. As for time point: sample taken at primary tumor resection. Unsorted samples of tumor, nontumor lung or frozen PBMC had their whole RNA sequenced. TCRdb passed the 5' RACE reads through MiXCR, listing each CDR3 protein once. The sample gives a few thousand distinct CDR3 sequences, around 20% of which show up once; about 20% is in the top ten. The source material was normal lung tissue next to the tumor, sampled at surgery. The origin of the receptors is a male donor with early-stage non-small cell lung cancer.

By share of the sample, this clonotype is medium-sized (0.01 to 0.1%). This beta chain was picked up by a library intended for alpha chains and is off target, so its count carries little meaning. The chain carries TRBV20-1 and TRBJ2-2; D might be TRBD1 (6 bases). Per germline, CDR1 DFQATT and CDR2 SNEGSKA (reference sequence). The CDR3 covers 14 residues. Trimming removed 6 bases at V and 5 bases at J, with 16 bases between. The DNA for the CDR3 is TGCAGTGCCCAACAAGGGGGTGGAACCGGGGAGCTGTTTTTT. The encoded protein is CSAQQGGGTGELFF.

This clonotype counts as medium-sized. Because the library targeted alpha chains, this beta chain is an off-target read whose size means little. The chain links TRBV20-1 to TRBJ1-2; D perhaps matches TRBD1 (5 bases). V was shortened by 5 bases and J by 4 bases, with 14 bases between the two germline ends. The CDR3 totals 13 residues. Germline CDR1 is DFQATT and CDR2 is SNEGSKA (reference sequence). The CDR3 DNA reads TGCAGTGCTCTGACAGATATCAGCTATGGCTACACCTTC. Its protein is CSALTDISYGYTF.

In the case of this clonotype: Within a library made for alpha chains, this beta chain is off target, and its count is uninformative. This chain connects TRBV11-2 to TRBJ2-2; no clear D gene. The CDR3 has 14 amino acids. The germline CDR1 and CDR2 sequences are SGHAT and FQNNGV. V was shortened by 2 bases and J by 3 bases, with 7 bases between the two germline ends. This chain's CDR3 is CASSLLTDTGELFF. The CDR3, as DNA: TGTGCCAGCAGCTTACTAACGGACACCGGGGAGCTGTTTTTT.

This clonotype was detected ten times or more. With the library built for alpha chains, this beta chain is off target and its frequency is not meaningful. The chain links TRBV5-6 to TRBJ2-3; unclear D gene. V gave up 0 bases and J gave up 3 bases, with 14 bases separating them. This CDR3 is built from 16 residues. Germline loops: CDR1 SGHDT, CDR2 YYEEEE. This chain's CDR3 is CASSLGLGEETDTQYF. In nucleotides, the CDR3 is TGTGCCAGCAGCTTGGGTTTGGGTGAAGAAACAGATACGCAGTATTTT.